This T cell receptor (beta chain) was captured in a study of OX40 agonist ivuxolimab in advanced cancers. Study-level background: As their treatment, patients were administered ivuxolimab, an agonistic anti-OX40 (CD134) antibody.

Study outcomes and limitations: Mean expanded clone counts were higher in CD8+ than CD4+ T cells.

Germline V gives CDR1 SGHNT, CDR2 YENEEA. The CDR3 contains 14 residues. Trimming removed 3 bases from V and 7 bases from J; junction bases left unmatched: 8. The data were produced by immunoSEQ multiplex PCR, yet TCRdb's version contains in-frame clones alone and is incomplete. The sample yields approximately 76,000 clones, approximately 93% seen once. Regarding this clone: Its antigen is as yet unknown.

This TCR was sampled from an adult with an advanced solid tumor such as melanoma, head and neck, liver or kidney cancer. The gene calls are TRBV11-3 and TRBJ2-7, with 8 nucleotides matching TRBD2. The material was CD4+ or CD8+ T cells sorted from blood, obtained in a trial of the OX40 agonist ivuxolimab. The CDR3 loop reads CASSFSGAGGEQYF. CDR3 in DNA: TGTGCCAGCAGCTTTAGCGGGGCCGGTGGGGAGCAGTACTTC.